This TCR beta chain was retrieved from a study of cytomegalovirus exposure and HLA in healthy donors. The CDR3 has 11 residues. Germline V lookup: CDR1 SNHLY, CDR2 FYNNEI. V was clipped by 4 bases and J by 5 bases, with 5 bases between them. PCR involved 60 Vbeta and 13 Jbeta primers. Study processing details: Roughly 11 million shared chains were among the roughly 80 million unique TCR beta chains that a later analysis counted. The method was immunoSEQ multiplex PCR; TCRdb's version includes in-frame clones alone and lacks a portion of them. The V and J calls and clone size come from that table; D and trimming were worked out from the DNA. Of roughly 200,000 clones listed, 75% to 80% are singletons. Regarding this clone: Its target is unknown.

Study outcomes and limitations: The likely origin of a cluster of highly shared sequence variants was a sequencing artifact. Testing in vitro showed a few CMV-associated chains specific for CMV antigens.

The rearrangement links TRBV2 to TRBJ1-1; D is ambiguous. The receptor was isolated from a female donor in good health and CMV-seronegative. The sequenced sample was PBMCs. The CDR3 spells CASSAYTEAFF. The CDR3 region has the DNA TGTGCCAGCAGTGCTTATACTGAAGCTTTCTTT. Filled out from reference TRBV2 and TRBJ1-1, the complete variable domain reads EPEVTQTPSHQVTQMGQEVILRCVPISNHLYFYWYRQILGQKVEFLVSFYNNEISEKSEIFDDQFSVERPDGSNFTLKIRSTKLEDSAMYFCASSAYTEAFFGQGTRLTVV.